The 24 T cell receptor beta chains reported below all come from one sample, sequenced in a study of neurological immune-mediated disorders. TCRdb re-analysed the 5' RACE reads in MiXCR, keeping a single row per CDR3 protein. The sample lists tens of thousands of distinct CDR3 sequences, roughly 5.6% seen once, with 6.5% to 9% in the top ten. Material for sequencing was PBMCs. These TCRs come from a man aged 18-30 years with multiple sclerosis.

This clonotype was seen ten or more times. The chain couples TRBV7-2 to TRBJ2-3, with 10 bases that match TRBD2. The CDR3 is 14 residues long. Looked up from germline, CDR1 is SGHTA and CDR2 is FQGNSA. The J segment lost 14 bases and the V segment lost 5 bases, leaving 13 bases of the junction unmatched. The CDR3, as DNA: TGTGCCAGCAGCGATGCTAGCGGGGGACGCCGGGGGTATTTT. The encoded protein is CASSDASGGRRGYF.

Sample share makes this clonotype medium-sized. This chain uses TRBV5-1 with TRBJ2-5; D is unresolved. The CDR3 length is 13 residues. V was clipped by 2 bases and J by 2 bases, with 7 bases between them. The germline gives CDR1 SGHRS, CDR2 YFSETQ. CDR3 sequence (DNA): TGCGCCAGCAGCTTACCAGATCAAGAGACCCAGTACTTC. Residues: CASSLPDQETQYF.

This clonotype was observed many times. V and J are TRBV20-1 and TRBJ2-7, with 12 bases lining up with TRBD2. V lost 3 bases and J lost 2; bases outside the gene matches: 8. Germline CDR1 DFQATT, CDR2 SNEGSKA (reference sequence). This CDR3 comprises 16 residues. DNA of the CDR3: TGCAGTGCTAGCCCCCTACTAGCGGGGGGTACCTACGAGCAGTACTTC. This gives the protein CSASPLLAGGTYEQYF.

This clonotype was seen many times. The chain recombines TRBV6-2 or TRBV6-3 with TRBJ2-2, with 10 bases that match TRBD2. The CDR3 contains 16 residues. The V gene's germline CDR1 is MNHEY and CDR2 SVGEGT. Trimming took 0 bases from V and 5 from J; bases not matched to a gene: 3. The CDR3 sequence is CASSYSRAGGTGELFF. The DNA of the CDR3 is TGTGCCAGCAGTTACTCTCGAGCGGGGGGGACCGGGGAGCTGTTTTTT.

This clonotype was recorded at least ten times. The chain combines TRBV5-5 with TRBJ1-1; 8 positions match TRBD1. There are 13 residues in the CDR3. Germline lookup yields CDR1 SGHKS and CDR2 YYEKEE (reference sequence). The trim removed 3 bases at V and 4 bases at J, leaving 2 bases unmatched. CDR3 nucleotide sequence: TGTGCCAGCAGCTCTCAGGGGGCCACTGAAGCTTTCTTT. Translating gives CASSSQGATEAFF.

This clonotype was detected ten times or more. The V call is TRBV6-2 or TRBV6-3, the J call TRBJ2-7; D is uncertain. V was cut by 3 bases and J by 0 bases, with 9 bases left in between. The germline V gene has CDR1 MNHEY and CDR2 SVGEGT. The CDR3 spans 14 residues. Here the CDR3 DNA reads TGTGCCAGCAGTTATGACCTGAGCTCCTACGAGCAGTACTTC. As protein: CASSYDLSSYEQYF.

This clonotype was counted ten times or more. This sequence joins TRBV20-1 and TRBJ2-1, with 10 bases identical to TRBD2. CDR3 length: 14 amino acids. V lost 3 bases and J lost 7; bases outside the gene matches: 6. In germline, CDR1 is DFQATT, CDR2 SNEGSKA (reference sequence). In DNA form, the CDR3 reads TGCAGTGCTAGGAGCGGGGGGGCCTGGAATGAGCAGTTCTTC. It is translated as CSARSGGAWNEQFF.

This clonotype came up many times. This sequence joins TRBV4-3 and TRBJ2-7; D remains ambiguous. Germline V gene data show CDR1 as LGHNA and CDR2 as YSLEER. There are 13 residues in the CDR3. The ends were cut back, 4 bases at V and 5 bases at J, with 12 bases in the middle. CDR3: CASSPRVDDEQYF. The CDR3 region has the DNA TGCGCCAGCAGCCCCCGGGTCGACGACGAGCAGTACTTC.

This clonotype was picked up many times. This chain connects TRBV20-1 to TRBJ2-3; D gene unclear. Germline CDR1 and CDR2: DFQATT and SNEGSKA (reference sequence). The length of the CDR3 is 16 residues. With 0 bases removed from V and 0 bases from J, the gap between germline ends came to 13 bases. CDR3 protein: CSARDFKAASTDTQYF. For the CDR3, the DNA is TGCAGTGCTAGAGATTTTAAGGCGGCTAGCACAGATACGCAGTATTTT.

Notes on this clonotype: The junction departs from germline at one end; a sequencing error may be responsible. J is TRBJ2-6 and V is TRBV5-6, with 7 positions matching TRBD1. Germline CDR1 and CDR2: SGHDT and YYEEEE. The CDR3 has 18 amino acids. The CDR3 DNA follows: TGTGCCAGCAGCTTGTGGCGACAGGGTGTTTCTGGGGCCAAAGTCCTGACTTTC. It specifies CASSLWRQGVSGAKVLTF.

This clonotype was counted at least ten times. This rearrangement joins TRBV5-1 to TRBJ2-2; D is perhaps TRBD1 (7 bases). CDR1 and CDR2 (germline): SGHRS, YFSETQ. This CDR3 has 15 amino acids. V was cut by 4 bases and J by 5 bases, with 15 bases left in between. The CDR3 nucleotides are TGCGCCAGCAGCGGCGGGGCGACAGGGACCGGGGAGCTGTTTTTT. It is translated as CASSGGATGTGELFF.

This clonotype was picked up many times. The chain is built from TRBV5-1 and TRBJ2-5; 7 nucleotides agree with TRBD1. Unmatched junction bases numbered 5, after V lost 4 bases and J lost 2 bases. The CDR3 covers 14 residues. CDR1 is SGHRS, CDR2 YFSETQ, per germline. CDR3 sequence (DNA): TGCGCCAGCAGCCCACAGGGGAGACAAGAGACCCAGTACTTC. Its translation: CASSPQGRQETQYF.

This clonotype was found many times. The chain uses TRBV7-3 and TRBJ2-7, with no clear D. CDR3 length: 13 amino acids. Trimming removed 2 bases at V and 0 bases at J, with 5 bases between. Per the germline V gene, CDR1 is SGHTA and CDR2 is FQGTGA. The CDR3 DNA sequence: TGTGCCAGCAGCTTAGGAGTCTCCTACGAGCAGTACTTC. Translation: CASSLGVSYEQYF.

In its sample, this clonotype was seen many times. The rearrangement links TRBV5-5 to TRBJ2-4, with D maybe TRBD1 (6 bases). V lost 5 bases, J lost 1 base, and 10 bases lay in between. CDR3 length: 14 residues. CDR1 is SGHKS and CDR2 is YYEKEE in the germline V gene (reference sequence). For the CDR3, the DNA is TGTGCCAGCAGTTCAGGGGTGGCCAAAAACATTCAGTACTTC. Translation gives CASSSGVAKNIQYF.

Ten or more counts support this clonotype. The J gene is TRBJ1-1, the V gene TRBV6-2 or TRBV6-3, with 7 nucleotides matching TRBD1. Trimming at V came to 6 bases and at J to 0 bases, leaving 4 bases not matched to a gene. Germline V gene data show CDR1 as MNHEY and CDR2 as SVGEGT. The CDR3 runs 14 residues. The CDR3 region is CASRGGTVNTEAFF. The CDR3 DNA reads TGTGCCAGCAGGGGAGGGACAGTGAACACTGAAGCTTTCTTT.

This clonotype showed up many times. V is TRBV6-2 or TRBV6-3 and J is TRBJ2-2; D remains ambiguous. CDR3 length: 12 amino acids. Germline lookup yields CDR1 MNHEY and CDR2 SVGEGT. The V end was cut by 3 bases, the J end by 7 bases, with 6 bases between. This CDR3 reads CASSYGNGELFF. CDR3 in DNA: TGTGCCAGCAGTTATGGAAACGGGGAGCTGTTTTTT.

This clonotype was counted at least ten times. This chain links TRBV9 with TRBJ2-7, with D possibly TRBD1 on 6 matching bases. Trimming shortened V by 2 bases and J by 2 bases, and 11 bases separated the two germline ends. Germline CDR1 reads SGDLS; CDR2 reads YYNGEE. There are 14 residues in the CDR3. The chain's CDR3 is CASSVLGATYEQYF. The DNA for the CDR3 is TGTGCCAGCAGCGTTCTGGGGGCCACCTACGAGCAGTACTTC.

There are many counts of this clonotype. This chain links TRBV5-1 with TRBJ2-1, with 16 positions matching TRBD2. The ends lost 4 bases at V and 8 bases at J; junction bases unmatched: 9. The germline V gene has CDR1 SGHRS and CDR2 YFSETQ. This CDR3 contains 17 residues. CDR3 DNA sequence: TGCGCCAGCAGCAAGGGACTAGCGGGAGGGCCCCTCGATGAGCAGTTCTTC. It translates to CASSKGLAGGPLDEQFF. Filled out from reference TRBV5-1 and TRBJ2-1, the complete variable domain reads KAGVTQTPRYLIKTRGQQVTLSCSPISGHRSVSWYQQTPGQGLQFLFEYFSETQRNKGNFPGRFSGRQFSNSRSEMNVSTLELGDSALYLCASSKGLAGGPLDEQFFGPGTRLTVL.

This clonotype was seen many times. The V call is TRBV7-6, the J call TRBJ2-7; D ambiguous. Germline V gene data show CDR1 as SGHVS and CDR2 as FNYEAQ. The CDR3 sequence is 14 residues long. V was shortened by 1 base and J by 6 bases, with 13 bases between the two germline ends. DNA of the CDR3: TGTGCCAGCAGCTTAGTGGGAAGCCTAGGCGAGCAGTACTTC. This sequence encodes CASSLVGSLGEQYF.

This clonotype was seen many times. The V call is TRBV4-3, the J call TRBJ2-7; 7 bases map to TRBD2. After removal of 2 bases from V and 2 bases from J, the junction contained 18 bases not matched to a gene. Germline V lookup: CDR1 LGHNA, CDR2 YSLEER. This CDR3 spans 19 amino acids. The CDR3 DNA follows: TGCGCCAGCAGCCAACACCTCTCCCCCGGGCTAGCGGTCCCCTACGAGCAGTACTTC. Translating it yields CASSQHLSPGLAVPYEQYF.

This clonotype was detected many times. The V gene is TRBV20-1, the J gene TRBJ2-4; D is possibly TRBD2 (5 bases). V lost 5 bases to trimming and J lost 0 bases, with 17 bases between them. Germline loops: CDR1 DFQATT, CDR2 SNEGSKA (reference sequence). The CDR3 runs 16 residues. The CDR3 bases are TGCAGTGCTCCCTCTCCGGCAGGACTAGCCAAAAACATTCAGTACTTC. Its protein product is CSAPSPAGLAKNIQYF.

This clonotype appeared many times. V usage is TRBV5-1 and J usage is TRBJ1-2; the match to TRBD1 covers 8 bases. Germline V CDR1 and CDR2: SGHRS, YFSETQ. V trimming: 3 bases; J trimming: 8 bases; junction bases outside the gene matches: 9. This CDR3 has 14 amino acids. The CDR3 DNA reads TGCGCCAGCAGCTCTTCCGGGACAGGAGAAGGCTACACCTTC. This translates into CASSSSGTGEGYTF.

This clonotype was seen many times. One junction end disagrees with the germline gene, perhaps due to a read error. The V and J genes are TRBV5-1 and TRBJ1-5; possibly TRBD1 for D (6 bases). The length of the CDR3 is 15 residues. The germline V gene has CDR1 SGHRS and CDR2 YFSETQ. The CDR3 loop is CASSSEGDSNQPQNF. The CDR3 DNA reads TGCGCCAGCAGCTCGGAGGGGGATAGCAATCAGCCCCAGAATTTT.

This chain connects TRBV11-2 to TRBJ2-7; tentative D call: TRBD2 (6 bases). In germline, CDR1 is SGHAT, CDR2 FQNNGV. V was cut by 4 bases and J by 3 bases, with 13 bases left in between. This CDR3 contains 14 residues. The CDR3 is CASSSGLLNYEQYF. The CDR3 region has the DNA TGTGCCAGCAGCTCGGGACTTCTGAACTACGAGCAGTACTTC.